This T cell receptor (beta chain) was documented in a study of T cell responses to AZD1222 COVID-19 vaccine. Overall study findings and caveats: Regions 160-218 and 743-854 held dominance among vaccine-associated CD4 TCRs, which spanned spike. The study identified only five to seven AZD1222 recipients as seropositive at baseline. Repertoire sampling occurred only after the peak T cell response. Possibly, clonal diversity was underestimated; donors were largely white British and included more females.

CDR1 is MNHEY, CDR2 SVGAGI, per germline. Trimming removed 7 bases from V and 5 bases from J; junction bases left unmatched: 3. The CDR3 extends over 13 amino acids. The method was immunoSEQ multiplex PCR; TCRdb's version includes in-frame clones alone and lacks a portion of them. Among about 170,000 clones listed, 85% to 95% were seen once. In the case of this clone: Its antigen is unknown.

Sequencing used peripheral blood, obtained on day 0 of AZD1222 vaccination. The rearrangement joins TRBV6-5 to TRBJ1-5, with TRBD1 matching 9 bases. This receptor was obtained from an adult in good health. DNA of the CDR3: TGTGCCAGCAAAAGGACAGGGGATCAGCCCCAGCATTTT. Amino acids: CASKRTGDQPQHF.